This TCR beta chain was sequenced in a study of control samples from healthy donors and cancer patients. This table comes from immunoSEQ multiplex PCR, and its TCRdb copy is limited to in-frame clones, with some not included. The sample contains about 50,000 clones, 94% of which appear only once. Germline loops: CDR1 MDHEN, CDR2 SYDVKM. The CDR3 contains 19 residues. Trimming took 3 bases from V and 1 from J, leaving 21 bases between them. The sample comprised blood. The source of this sequence is a man under 40 in good health. The chain links TRBV28 to TRBJ2-2; D is tentatively TRBD1 or TRBD2 (6 bases each). CDR3 coding DNA: TGTGCCAGCAGTTTGTTATCGCTGGGGGGCAGGGGGAACACCGGGGAGCTGTTTTTT. It translates to CASSLLSLGGRGNTGELFF. The full variable domain, rest sourced from reference TRBV28 and TRBJ2-2, is DVKVTQSSRYLVKRTGEKVFLECVQDMDHENMFWYRQDPGLGLRLIYFSYDVKMKEKGDIPEGYSVSREKKERFSLILESASTNQTSMYLCASSLLSLGGRGNTGELFFGEGSRLTVL.